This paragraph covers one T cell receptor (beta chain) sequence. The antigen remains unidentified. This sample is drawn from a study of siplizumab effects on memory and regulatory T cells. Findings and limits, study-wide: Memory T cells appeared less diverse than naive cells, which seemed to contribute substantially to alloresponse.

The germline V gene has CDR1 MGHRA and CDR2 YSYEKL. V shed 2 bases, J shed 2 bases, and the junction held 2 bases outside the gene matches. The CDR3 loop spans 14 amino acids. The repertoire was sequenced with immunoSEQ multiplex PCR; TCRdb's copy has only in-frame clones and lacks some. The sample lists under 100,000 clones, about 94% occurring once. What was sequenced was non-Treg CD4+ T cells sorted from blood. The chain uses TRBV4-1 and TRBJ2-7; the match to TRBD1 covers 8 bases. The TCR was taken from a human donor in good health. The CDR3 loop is CASSQMTGAYEQYF. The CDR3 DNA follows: TGCGCCAGCAGCCAAATGACAGGGGCCTACGAGCAGTACTTC.